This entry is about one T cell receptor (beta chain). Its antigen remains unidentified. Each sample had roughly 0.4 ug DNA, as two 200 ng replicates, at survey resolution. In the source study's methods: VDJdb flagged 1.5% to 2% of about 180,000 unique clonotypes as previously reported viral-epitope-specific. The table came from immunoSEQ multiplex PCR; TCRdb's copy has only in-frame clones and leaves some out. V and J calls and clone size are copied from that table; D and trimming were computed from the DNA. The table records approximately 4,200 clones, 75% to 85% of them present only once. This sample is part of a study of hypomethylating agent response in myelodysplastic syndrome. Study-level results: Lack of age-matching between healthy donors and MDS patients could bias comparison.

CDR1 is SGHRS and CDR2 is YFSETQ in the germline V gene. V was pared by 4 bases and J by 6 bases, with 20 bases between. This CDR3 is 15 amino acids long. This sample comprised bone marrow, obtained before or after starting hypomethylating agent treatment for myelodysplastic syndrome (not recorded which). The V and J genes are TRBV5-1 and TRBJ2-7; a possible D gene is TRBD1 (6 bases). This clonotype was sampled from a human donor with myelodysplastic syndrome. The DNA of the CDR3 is TGCGCCAGCAGCCGAGAACAGGGTTCCTTCCTCGAGCAGTACTTC. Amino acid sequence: CASSREQGSFLEQYF.